This entry lists 30 T cell receptor beta chains sequenced from one sample in a study of T cells in Graves' hyperthyroidism and ophthalmopathy. From RNA transcripts, TCR beta CDR3 regions were amplified. HTBI primers drove first-round RT-PCR of the TCR CDR3. TCRdb re-derived calls from the multiplex PCR reads in MiXCR, one entry per CDR3 protein. Of 250,000 to 400,000 distinct CDR3 sequences listed, roughly an eighth are singletons. Sequencing used blood. These receptors all stem from a woman in her 40s with Graves' ophthalmopathy.

This clonotype has at least ten counts. The chain carries TRBV19 and TRBJ1-1; D gene unclear. V lost 5 bases and J 10 bases, leaving 17 bases between the germline ends. The CDR3 sequence is 13 residues long. The V gene's germline CDR1 is LNHDA and CDR2 SQIVND (reference sequence). CDR3 region: CASSAPYPAPAFF. CDR3 nucleotide sequence: TGTGCCAGTAGTGCCCCTTACCCAGCACCAGCTTTCTTT.

This clonotype was recorded many times. This chain links TRBV6-1 with TRBJ2-5, with D tentatively TRBD2 (7 bases). There are 14 residues in the CDR3. Trimming shortened V by 6 bases and J by 9 bases, and 20 bases separated the two germline ends. The germline V gene has CDR1 MNHNS and CDR2 SASEGT. CDR3 sequence reads: CASSSLTGGTAQYF. The CDR3 coding sequence is TGTGCCAGCAGCTCCTTAACGGGGGGCACGGCCCAGTACTTC.

The V and J genes are TRBV20-1 and TRBJ2-3; 9 bases match TRBD1. V was pared by 6 bases and J by 5 bases, with 15 bases of the junction left unmatched. This CDR3 region has 16 residues. Germline-derived CDR1 and CDR2 are DFQATT and SNEGSKA (reference sequence). The CDR3 bases are TGCAGTGCCAACCCGGGGACAGGGAGATTCGGAGATACGCAGTATTTT. Translated: CSANPGTGRFGDTQYF.

The chain combines TRBV5-6 with TRBJ2-1; maybe TRBD1 (5 bases). This CDR3 spans 14 amino acids. The germline CDR1 and CDR2 sequences are SGHDT and YYEEEE. The V gene lost 5 bases and the J gene lost 5 bases, with 14 bases spanning the gap. Written as DNA, the CDR3 is TGTGCCAGCAGTGTAAGGCCCAGGGACAATGAGCAGTTCTTC. Translation: CASSVRPRDNEQFF.

This clonotype showed up many times. The chain employs TRBV27 and TRBJ2-7; perhaps TRBD2 as D (6 bases). Germline-derived CDR1 and CDR2 are MNHEY and SMNVEV (reference sequence). Trimming pared 5 bases from V and 2 bases from J, leaving 16 bases between. This CDR3 region has 15 residues. CDR3 sequence (DNA): TGTGCCAGCAGTCTGCAAACCGGCGGGGCCTACGAGCAGTACTTC. Protein: CASSLQTGGAYEQYF.

This clonotype occurred many times. The chain recombines TRBV19 with TRBJ2-7; TRBD2 aligns across 9 bases. CDR3 size: 17 residues. V was pared by 4 bases and J by 3 bases, with 13 bases of the junction left unmatched. In germline, CDR1 is LNHDA, CDR2 SQIVND (reference sequence). CDR3 residues: CASSKRDISGSVYEQYF. In DNA form, the CDR3 reads TGTGCCAGTAGTAAGCGTGACATTAGCGGGAGTGTCTACGAGCAGTACTTC.

This clonotype showed up many times. V usage is TRBV5-1 and J usage is TRBJ2-7; TRBD1 agrees at 8 bases. Germline CDR1 SGHRS, CDR2 YFSETQ. The CDR3 totals 16 residues. The ends lost 3 bases at V and 3 bases at J; junction bases unmatched: 11. In DNA, the CDR3 is TGCGCCAGCAGCTCCGTACCCTTTGGACAGGGCTACGAGCAGTACTTC. Translation gives CASSSVPFGQGYEQYF.

In its sample, this clonotype was seen many times. The rearrangement uses TRBV2 and TRBJ2-1; 9 bases map to TRBD2. The V gene's germline CDR1 is SNHLY and CDR2 FYNNEI. Trimming took 3 bases from V and 0 from J; bases not matched to a gene: 15. This CDR3 is built from 20 residues. CDR3 loop: CASSETGVAGDISSYNEQFF. Here the CDR3 DNA reads TGTGCCAGCAGTGAGACTGGGGTAGCGGGGGATATTAGCTCCTACAATGAGCAGTTCTTC.

This clonotype has a count of ten or more. Here the CDR3 reads CASITNLWGLNSPLHF. CDR3 DNA: TGTGCCAGCATTACGAATCTCTGGGGCCTCAATTCACCCCTCCACTTT. The J gene is TRBJ1-6, the V gene TRBV2; D is possibly TRBD1 (5 bases). The CDR3 runs 16 residues. V was shortened by 7 bases and J by 7 bases, with 20 bases between the two germline ends. Germline V lookup: CDR1 SNHLY, CDR2 FYNNEI.

This clonotype was seen a few times. This chain joins TRBV6-1 and TRBJ2-7; the D is unclear. Germline V gene data show CDR1 as MNHNS and CDR2 as SASEGT. The CDR3 contains 15 residues. V shed 7 bases and J shed 7 bases, with 23 bases lying between them. CDR3 region: CASKTTLDGAVEQYF. The CDR3 DNA is TGTGCCAGCAAAACTACCTTGGACGGAGCTGTGGAGCAGTACTTC.

This clonotype was seen a handful of times. The chain links TRBV5-6 to TRBJ2-3; 10 nucleotides align to TRBD2. The germline V gene has CDR1 SGHDT and CDR2 YYEEEE. This CDR3 has 16 residues. V lost 4 bases, J lost 2 bases, and 7 bases stayed unmatched. CDR3 bases: TGTGCCAGCAGCATTCCGGGACTAGCGAACACAGATACGCAGTATTTT. Translation: CASSIPGLANTDTQYF.

This clonotype has just a few counts. This chain uses TRBV7-2 with TRBJ1-5, with TRBD1 as a possible D gene (6 bases). V was cut by 2 bases and J by 1 base, with 12 bases left in between. CDR3 size: 16 residues. The germline V gene encodes CDR1 SGHTA and CDR2 FQGNSA. CDR3: CASSLMGAGSNQPQHF. In DNA form, the CDR3 reads TGTGCCAGCAGCTTAATGGGGGCAGGGAGCAATCAGCCCCAGCATTTT.

This clonotype was found many times. The V and J genes are TRBV10-3 and TRBJ1-4; the D gene is possibly TRBD1 (6 bases). Per the germline V gene, CDR1 is ENHRY and CDR2 is SYGVKD. The CDR3 is 13 residues long. Trimming took 6 bases from V and 5 from J, leaving 10 bases between them. In DNA, the CDR3 is TGTGCCATCAGCAGGACAGACAATGAAAAACTGTTTTTT. Its protein is CAISRTDNEKLFF.

J is TRBJ2-5 and V is TRBV20-1; TRBD1 is a possible D gene (7 bases). CDR1 is DFQATT, CDR2 SNEGSKA, per germline (reference sequence). Trimming took 5 bases from V and 2 from J, leaving 9 bases between them. The CDR3 spans 12 residues. CDR3 sequence: CSAAGQQETQYF. Here the CDR3 DNA reads TGCAGTGCTGCGGGACAGCAAGAGACCCAGTACTTC.

In nucleotides, the CDR3 is TGTGCCAGCAGCCCCCGGTCCGTCGGGTTCACTGAAGCTTTCTTT. This sequence encodes CASSPRSVGFTEAFF. V gene TRBV5-6 combines with J gene TRBJ1-1, with no clear D. Germline CDR1 reads SGHDT; CDR2 reads YYEEEE. V was trimmed by 4 bases and J by 4 bases, leaving 17 bases between them. This CDR3 region has 15 residues.

This sequence joins TRBV15 and TRBJ1-2; maybe TRBD1 (5 bases). In germline, CDR1 is LNHNV, CDR2 YYDKDF (reference sequence). The V end lost 5 bases, the J end lost 2 bases, and 24 bases lay between the germline ends. This CDR3 region has 18 residues. The CDR3 DNA reads TGTGCCACCAGCCGAACTAGAACCCCTTGGGACCGAAACTATGGCTACACCTTC. Its protein is CATSRTRTPWDRNYGYTF.

The CDR3 coding sequence is TGCGCCAGCAGCGGGACAGGGTATCGAGATACGCAGTATTTT. Translation: CASSGTGYRDTQYF. This sequence joins TRBV5-1 and TRBJ2-3, with TRBD1 identical over 9 bases. Unmatched junction bases numbered 5, after V lost 4 bases and J lost 5 bases. This CDR3 is 14 amino acids long. The V gene's germline CDR1 is SGHRS and CDR2 YFSETQ.

In this sample, this clonotype turned up a few times. V is TRBV6-4 and J is TRBJ2-1; 13 nucleotides align to TRBD2. CDR1 is MRHNA, CDR2 SNTAGT, per germline. CDR3 size: 16 residues. The V gene end was trimmed by 5 bases and the J gene end by 10 bases; junction bases not matched to a gene: 11. The DNA of the CDR3 is TGTGCCAGCAGTCCGACGTCGGGACTAGCGGGACGCGAGCAGTTCTTC. Protein: CASSPTSGLAGREQFF.

This clonotype was recorded at least ten times. CDR3 region: CASTRTADGYTF. The CDR3 bases are TGTGCCAGCACCCGGACAGCAGATGGCTACACCTTC. This chain connects TRBV2 to TRBJ1-2; TRBD1 is a possible D gene (6 bases). This CDR3 comprises 12 residues. From germline, CDR1 is SNHLY and CDR2 FYNNEI. Trimming left V 7 bases short and J 6 bases short, with 12 bases between. Together with reference TRBV2 and TRBJ1-2, the CDR3 gives the full variable domain: EPEVTQTPSHQVTQMGQEVILRCVPISNHLYFYWYRQILGQKVEFLVSFYNNEISEKSEIFDDQFSVERPDGSNFTLKIRSTKLEDSAMYFCASTRTADGYTFGSGTRLTVV.

Only one count was recorded for this clonotype. This chain connects TRBV20-1 to TRBJ2-1; D gene ambiguous. The germline gives CDR1 DFQATT, CDR2 SNEGSKA (reference sequence). Deletions cut 0 bases from V and 1 base from J, with 7 bases between. The CDR3 covers 14 residues. CDR3 residues: CSARDVESYNEQFF. Written as DNA, the CDR3 is TGCAGTGCTAGAGATGTCGAGTCCTACAATGAGCAGTTCTTC.

This clonotype was seen more than once but under ten times. The chain employs TRBV27 and TRBJ2-7; D unresolved. V lost 5 bases, J lost 0 bases, and 17 bases lay in between. CDR1 is MNHEY, CDR2 SMNVEV, per germline (reference sequence). The CDR3 covers 16 residues. The CDR3 DNA reads TGTGCCAGCAGTCCATTGCGAGCAGGCTTCTCCTACGAGCAGTACTTC. This translates into CASSPLRAGFSYEQYF.

This clonotype was observed many times. V gene TRBV28 combines with J gene TRBJ1-1; TRBD1 matches 7 bases. The CDR3 length is 14 residues. Trimming removed 8 bases from V and 0 bases from J; junction bases left unmatched: 6. The germline V gene encodes CDR1 MDHEN and CDR2 SYDVKM. Here the CDR3 DNA reads TGTGCCAGCGAAGCAGGGGGGTTGAACACTGAAGCTTTCTTT. Its protein is CASEAGGLNTEAFF.

This clonotype was detected ten times or more. This chain connects TRBV12-3 or TRBV12-4 to TRBJ2-7; weak D call: TRBD1 (5 bases). The CDR3 covers 13 residues. The V end was cut by 10 bases, the J end by 0 bases, with 13 bases between. CDR3 loop: CATARQGSYEQYF. Written as DNA, the CDR3 is TGTGCCACCGCCCGCCAGGGCTCCTACGAGCAGTACTTC.

This clonotype has a handful of counts. Sequence at one end of the junction differs from germline and may be a read error. The rearrangement links TRBV19 to TRBJ1-1; TRBD1 is a possible D gene (5 bases). The CDR3 covers 13 residues. Germline CDR1 and CDR2: LNHDA and SQIVND (reference sequence). The CDR3 bases are TGTGCCAGTACCAGGACAACGAACACTGAAACTTTCTTT. Residues: CASTRTTNTETFF.

This clonotype was seen many times. The J gene is TRBJ1-2, the V gene TRBV12-3 or TRBV12-4; D uncertain. CDR3 length equals 12 residues. V lost 2 bases to trimming and J lost 7 bases, with 8 bases between them. CDR3 region: CASSLREFGYTF. CDR3 in DNA: TGTGCCAGCAGTTTAAGGGAGTTTGGCTACACCTTC.

Points on this clonotype: Since a much larger clone is just one base distant, this may be a read error. V is TRBV7-9 and J is TRBJ2-6; D possibly matches TRBD1 or TRBD2 (5 bases each). Germline V gene sequence: CDR1 SEHNR, CDR2 FQNEAQ (reference sequence). The CDR3 length is 19 residues. CDR3 region: CTSSSLTGTDSTGANVLTF. The CDR3 DNA follows: TGTACCAGCAGCTCCCTAACCGGGACGGACTCAACTGGGGCCAACGTCCTGACTTTC.

This clonotype occurred a few times. V is TRBV5-1 and J is TRBJ1-6, with a weak D call TRBD1 (6 bases). Germline CDR1 and CDR2: SGHRS and YFSETQ. The CDR3 covers 14 residues. V was cut by 4 bases and J by 9 bases, with 14 bases left in between. Written as DNA, the CDR3 is TGCGCCAGCAGCGCCGTACAGGGATCTTCACCCCTCCACTTT. It translates to CASSAVQGSSPLHF.

This clonotype was seen at least ten times. This sequence joins TRBV6-1 and TRBJ2-1; D perhaps matches TRBD2 (6 bases). The CDR3 loop spans 11 amino acids. Germline CDR1 reads MNHNS; CDR2 reads SASEGT. The V gene lost 7 bases and the J gene lost 8 bases, with 9 bases spanning the gap. DNA of the CDR3: TGTGCCAGCAAGGAGGGTCATGAGCAGTTCTTC. It encodes CASKEGHEQFF.

This clonotype was seen at least ten times. The J gene is TRBJ2-2, the V gene TRBV6-1, with D tentatively TRBD2 (5 bases). Germline CDR1 reads MNHNS; CDR2 reads SASEGT. The V and J ends lost 6 bases and 1 base respectively, with 9 bases between them. The CDR3 is 14 amino acids. CDR3 region: CASSRTVNTGELFF. The DNA of the CDR3 is TGTGCCAGCAGCAGGACTGTGAACACCGGGGAGCTGTTTTTT.

The chain joins TRBV20-1 to TRBJ2-3; D unclear. Germline CDR1 reads DFQATT; CDR2 reads SNEGSKA (reference sequence). The CDR3 contains 14 residues. V was cut by 1 base and J by 1 base, with 9 bases left in between. The CDR3, as DNA: TGCAGTGCTAGAGTTCCAGGTGGCACAGATACGCAGTATTTT. Its translation: CSARVPGGTDTQYF.